This TCR beta chain is from a study of PD-1 blockade in classical Hodgkin lymphoma (dated by TCRdb to about 2020). Background for the entire study: Nivolumab dosing was 3 mg/kg intravenously every 2 weeks, continuing until either disease progression or unacceptable toxicity. A peripheral blood immune signature of response to PD-1 blockade in classical Hodgkin lymphoma was defined using TCR beta sequencing and CyTOF.

The paper's findings and limits, for the study overall: Trial patients achieving complete response had baseline diversity similar to newly diagnosed patients, whereas partial responders and progressors had significantly lower diversity. The study covered only a single clinical trial cohort, and the causes of the repertoire differences, possibly disease activity or prior therapy, were still not defined. A significant rise by C4D1 was seen in CD4+ but not CD8+ TCR diversity (p=0.0027 vs p=0.16), with the rise being most apparent in complete responders (p=0.02). Baseline TCR diversity was reported to be lower in newly diagnosed patients than in healthy donors, and even lower in relapsed/refractory patients. Lower diversity was observed in patients in whom nivolumab was started less than 1 year after ASCT, and these patients were excluded from later analyses so that confounding by immune reconstitution would be avoided.

Sample time point, as interpreted from the label and publication: cycle 2 day 1 (C2D1) of nivolumab. Relapse after autologous stem cell transplantation had occurred in all trial patients, and cohorts A, B and C were distinguished by prior brentuximab vedotin exposure. The trial cohort included 50 to 60 patients with relapsed/refractory classical Hodgkin lymphoma, and each patient had a best overall response of complete response, partial response or progressive disease. In the multi-cohort phase II CheckMate 205 trial, trial patients received single-agent nivolumab. Best overall response was determined by an independent review committee according to the 2007 International Working Group response criteria. Trial PBMCs were collected immediately before nivolumab initiation (C1D1) and during therapy at cycle 2 day 1 and cycle 4 day 1. Peripheral blood was collected in 8 mL Vacutainer Cell Preparation Tubes, from which PBMCs were isolated by centrifugation and then cryopreserved.

Worth noting for this clone: The specificity of this receptor is unknown. No much larger clone exists at a distance of one base, and base qualities are not known.

Spanning cysteine to phenylalanine, the CDR3 consists of 14 amino acids. Only the CDR3 portion is preserved as DNA: 42 bases, with reading frame beginning at the first base. The Qiagen DNeasy kit was used to extract genomic DNA both from unsorted PBMCs and from the negatively selected CD4+ and CD8+ fractions. Amplification of TCR beta CDR3 regions was done by immunoSEQ multiplex PCR with primers that anneal to V and J segments. A synthetic immune receptor repertoire was used to minimize amplification bias, and any remaining bias was removed computationally after sequencing. The published analysis was carried out like this. Custom Python scripts were used to quantify repertoire diversity as the Shannon entropy index. The unsorted, CD4+ and CD8+ repertoires were each analyzed separately, with the exception of combined analyses, where CD4+ and CD8+ sequences were merged in silico. Clonal expansion was defined as a frequency increase of at least 2-fold after treatment compared with C1D1, and clones undetected at baseline were assigned a pseudocount of 0.5. Singleton clones were defined as clones with 0 or 1 copy at C1D1, and non-singleton clones were defined as clones with 2 or more copies. Clones expanded in unsorted samples were assigned a CD4+, CD8+ or unknown annotation through matching of protein sequences in sorted samples from the same patient. Wilcoxon tests on paired samples were used to test changes in diversity from C1D1 to C4D1. The table comes from immuneACCESS by way of TCRdb, which keeps in-frame sequences with V and J called. Part of the clones is missing from these tables; in studies checked, under half for an unresolved V gene and the rest for unknown reasons. The V and J calls and clone size were taken over from that table, and D and trimming were inferred from the DNA. The sample has around 25,000 clones on record, approximately 81% of them singletons. Together, the top ten hold around 7.7% of the sample.

The sequence was obtained from a human donor with classical Hodgkin lymphoma. The receptor chain draws on TRBV21-1 and TRBJ1-2; the table's D call, TRBD1, has no DNA check behind it. TRBV21-1 is designated a pseudogene. The sample was peripheral blood mononuclear cells (PBMCs), taken before the second cycle of nivolumab. The CDR3 reads CASSKRDRVGGYTF. The DNA reads as follows: TGTGCCAGCAGCAAAAGAGACAGGGTAGGGGGCTACACCTTC.